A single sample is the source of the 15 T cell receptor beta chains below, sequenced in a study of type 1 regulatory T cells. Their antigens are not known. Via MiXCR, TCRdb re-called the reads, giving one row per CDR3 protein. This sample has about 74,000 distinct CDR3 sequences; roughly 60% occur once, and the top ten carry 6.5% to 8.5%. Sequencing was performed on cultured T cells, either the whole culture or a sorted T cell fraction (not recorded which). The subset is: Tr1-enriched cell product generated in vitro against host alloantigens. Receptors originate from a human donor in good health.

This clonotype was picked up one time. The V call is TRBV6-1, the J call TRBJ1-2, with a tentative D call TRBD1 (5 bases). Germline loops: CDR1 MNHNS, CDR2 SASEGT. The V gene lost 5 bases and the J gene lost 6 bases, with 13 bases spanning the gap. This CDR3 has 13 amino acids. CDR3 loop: CASSFTGLDGYTF. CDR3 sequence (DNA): TGTGCCAGCAGTTTCACAGGTCTCGATGGCTACACCTTC.

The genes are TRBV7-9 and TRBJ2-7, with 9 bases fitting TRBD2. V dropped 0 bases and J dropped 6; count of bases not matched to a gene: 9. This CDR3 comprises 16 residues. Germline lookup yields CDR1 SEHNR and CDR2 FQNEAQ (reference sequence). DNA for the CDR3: TGTGCCAGCAGCTTAGCCGACGGGACTAGCAGCGGCGAGCAGTACTTC. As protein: CASSLADGTSSGEQYF.

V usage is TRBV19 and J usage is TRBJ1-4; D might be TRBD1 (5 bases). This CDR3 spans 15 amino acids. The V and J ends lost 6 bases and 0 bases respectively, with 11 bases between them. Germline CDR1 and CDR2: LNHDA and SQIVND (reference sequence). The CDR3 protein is CASRRTGATNEKLFF. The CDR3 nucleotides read TGTGCCAGTAGAAGAACGGGGGCAACTAATGAAAAACTGTTTTTT.

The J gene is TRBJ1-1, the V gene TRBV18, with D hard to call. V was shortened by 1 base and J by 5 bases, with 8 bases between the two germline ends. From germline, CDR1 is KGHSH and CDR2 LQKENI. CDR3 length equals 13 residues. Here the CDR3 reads CASSPLGSTEAFF. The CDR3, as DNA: TGTGCCAGCTCACCACTTGGGTCAACTGAAGCTTTCTTT. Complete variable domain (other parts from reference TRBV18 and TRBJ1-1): NAGVMQNPRHLVRRRGQEARLRCSPMKGHSHVYWYRQLPEEGLKFMVYLQKENIIDESGMPKERFSAEFPKEGPSILRIQQVVRGDSAAYFCASSPLGSTEAFFGQGTRLTVV.

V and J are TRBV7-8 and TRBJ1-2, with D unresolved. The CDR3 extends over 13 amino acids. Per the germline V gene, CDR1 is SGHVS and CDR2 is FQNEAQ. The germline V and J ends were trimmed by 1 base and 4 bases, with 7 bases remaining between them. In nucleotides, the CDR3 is TGTGCCAGCAGCTTAGAGGCCGCCTATGGCTACACCTTC. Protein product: CASSLEAAYGYTF.

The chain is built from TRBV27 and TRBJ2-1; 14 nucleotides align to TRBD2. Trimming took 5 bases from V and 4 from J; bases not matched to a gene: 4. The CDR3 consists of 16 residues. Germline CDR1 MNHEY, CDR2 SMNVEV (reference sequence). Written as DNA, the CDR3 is TGTGCCAGCAGTGCTGGGACTAGCGGGAGATACAATGAGCAGTTCTTC. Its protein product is CASSAGTSGRYNEQFF.

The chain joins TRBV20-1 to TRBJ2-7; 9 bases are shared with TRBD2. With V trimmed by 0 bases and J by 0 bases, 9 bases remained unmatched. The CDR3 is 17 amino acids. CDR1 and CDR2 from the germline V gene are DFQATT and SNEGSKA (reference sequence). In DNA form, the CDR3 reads TGCAGTGCTAGAGAAACGTTGGGAGCGGGAGGCTCCTACGAGCAGTACTTC. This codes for CSARETLGAGGSYEQYF.

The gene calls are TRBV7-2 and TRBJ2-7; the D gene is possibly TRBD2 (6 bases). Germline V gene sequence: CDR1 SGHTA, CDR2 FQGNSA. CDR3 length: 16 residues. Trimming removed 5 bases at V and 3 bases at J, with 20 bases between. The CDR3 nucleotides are TGTGCCAGCAGCCCTACTGGGCTAGCGATTAACTACGAGCAGTACTTC. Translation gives CASSPTGLAINYEQYF.

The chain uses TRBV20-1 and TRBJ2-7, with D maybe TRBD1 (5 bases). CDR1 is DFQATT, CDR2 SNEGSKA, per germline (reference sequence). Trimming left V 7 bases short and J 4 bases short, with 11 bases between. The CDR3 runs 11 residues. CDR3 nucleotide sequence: TGCAGTGGGGAAGACAGATACGAGCAGTACTTC. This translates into CSGEDRYEQYF.

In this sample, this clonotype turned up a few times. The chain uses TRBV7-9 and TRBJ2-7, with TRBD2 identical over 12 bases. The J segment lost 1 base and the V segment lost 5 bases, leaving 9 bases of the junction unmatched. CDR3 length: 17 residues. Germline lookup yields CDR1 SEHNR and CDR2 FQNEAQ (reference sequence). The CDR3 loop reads CASSGGLAGRTSYEQYF. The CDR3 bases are TGTGCCAGCAGCGGCGGACTAGCGGGAAGGACATCCTACGAGCAGTACTTC.

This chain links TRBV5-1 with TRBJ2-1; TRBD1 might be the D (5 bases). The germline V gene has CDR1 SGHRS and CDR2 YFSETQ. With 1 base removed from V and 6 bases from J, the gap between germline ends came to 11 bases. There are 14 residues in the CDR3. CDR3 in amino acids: CASSLQGSANEQFF. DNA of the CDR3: TGCGCCAGCAGCTTGCAGGGTTCCGCCAATGAGCAGTTCTTC.

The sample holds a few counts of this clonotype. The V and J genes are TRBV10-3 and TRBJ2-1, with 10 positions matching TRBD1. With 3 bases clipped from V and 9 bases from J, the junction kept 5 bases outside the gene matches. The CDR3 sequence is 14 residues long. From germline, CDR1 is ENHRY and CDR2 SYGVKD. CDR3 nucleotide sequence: TGTGCCATCAGTGATCGGACAGGGGGACTTGAGCAGTTCTTC. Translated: CAISDRTGGLEQFF.

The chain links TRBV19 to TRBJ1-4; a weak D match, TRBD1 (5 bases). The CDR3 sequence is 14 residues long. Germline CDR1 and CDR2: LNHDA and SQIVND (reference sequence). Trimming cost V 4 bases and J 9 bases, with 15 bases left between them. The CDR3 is CASSRGADQQKLFF. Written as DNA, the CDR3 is TGTGCCAGTAGTAGAGGGGCGGATCAACAAAAACTGTTTTTT.

The CDR3 loop is CASSFRGEETQYF. The DNA for the CDR3 is TGTGCCAGCAGCTTCAGGGGGGAAGAGACCCAGTACTTC. This chain links TRBV7-9 with TRBJ2-5, with a weak D call TRBD1 (7 bases). The CDR3 extends over 13 amino acids. In germline, CDR1 is SEHNR, CDR2 FQNEAQ (reference sequence). Between the trimmed V and J ends, which lost 3 bases and 3 bases, there was a span of 8 bases.

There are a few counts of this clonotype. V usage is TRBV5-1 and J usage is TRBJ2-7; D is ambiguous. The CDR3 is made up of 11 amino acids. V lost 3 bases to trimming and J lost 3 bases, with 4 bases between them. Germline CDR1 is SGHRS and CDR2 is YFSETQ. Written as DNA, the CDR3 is TGCGCCAGCAGCTCTAACTACGAGCAGTACTTC. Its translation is CASSSNYEQYF. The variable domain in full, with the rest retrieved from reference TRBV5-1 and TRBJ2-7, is KAGVTQTPRYLIKTRGQQVTLSCSPISGHRSVSWYQQTPGQGLQFLFEYFSETQRNKGNFPGRFSGRQFSNSRSEMNVSTLELGDSALYLCASSSNYEQYFGPGTRLTVT.